These 22 T cell receptor beta chains originate from one sample sequenced in a study of blood T cell repertoires in COVID-19 (dated by TCRdb to about 2020). The library was obtained by the immunoSEQ multiplex PCR assay. The immuneACCESS repertoire file appears here via TCRdb, limited to in-frame rearrangements. These files lack a portion of the clones; in checked studies, under half of the deficit traces to unresolved V genes, and the cause of the others is not known. The sample data list fewer than 350,000 clones, and 85% to 90% of these were observed just once. The ten biggest clones cover roughly 4.3% of the sample. Sequencing was performed on PBMCs or T cells enriched from blood (not recorded which). These receptor sequences come from a woman aged 25-40 years with acute COVID-19.

The chain employs TRBV4-1 and TRBJ2-4; the match to TRBD1 covers 9 bases. Looked up from germline, CDR1 is MGHRA and CDR2 is YSYEKL. V lost 3 bases and J lost 11; bases outside the gene matches: 14. The CDR3 length is 16 residues. This CDR3 is CASSHHAVDRGLVQYF. The DNA of the CDR3 is TGCGCCAGCAGCCACCACGCCGTCGACAGGGGGTTAGTTCAGTACTTC.

The rearrangement uses TRBV7-9 and TRBJ1-4, with D hard to call. The CDR3 extends over 15 amino acids. The germline V gene encodes CDR1 SEHNR and CDR2 FQNEAQ (reference sequence). V was pared by 5 bases and J by 0 bases, with 10 bases between. CDR3 coding DNA: TGTGCCAGCAGCGACTCATCGGCAACTAATGAAAAACTGTTTTTT. Its protein product is CASSDSSATNEKLFF.

The chain recombines TRBV18 with TRBJ2-7; tentatively, D is TRBD2 (5 bases). CDR3 length: 15 amino acids. CDR1 KGHSH and CDR2 LQKENI come from the germline V gene. V lost 0 bases to trimming and J lost 6 bases, with 15 bases between them. This CDR3 reads CASSPPGRALLEQYF. Here the CDR3 DNA reads TGTGCCAGCTCACCACCTGGGCGGGCCCTTCTCGAGCAGTACTTC.

This chain uses TRBV18 with TRBJ1-4; weak D call: TRBD1 (5 bases). Trimming shortened V by 2 bases and J by 6 bases, and 10 bases separated the two germline ends. The CDR3 sequence is 14 residues long. Germline loops: CDR1 KGHSH, CDR2 LQKENI. In DNA, the CDR3 is TGTGCCAGCTCACCAAGCCAGGGTGATGAAAAACTGTTTTTT. This encodes CASSPSQGDEKLFF.

The chain joins TRBV6-5 to TRBJ2-7, with D tentatively TRBD1 (6 bases). V lost 2 bases to trimming and J lost 3 bases, with 11 bases between them. This CDR3 is built from 14 residues. The germline CDR1 and CDR2 sequences are MNHEY and SVGAGI. The CDR3 DNA sequence: TGTGCCAGCAGTTACCGAGGGGGTGACTACGAGCAGTACTTC. Translating it yields CASSYRGGDYEQYF.

J is TRBJ2-7 and V is TRBV4-3; 13 bases are a match to TRBD2. The trim removed 4 bases at V and 2 bases at J, leaving 5 bases unmatched. CDR3 length: 16 amino acids. Germline V gene sequence: CDR1 LGHNA, CDR2 YSLEER. The CDR3 loop is CASSPGTSGIPYEQYF. The CDR3 DNA sequence: TGCGCCAGCAGCCCAGGGACTAGCGGGATCCCCTACGAGCAGTACTTC.

The J gene is TRBJ1-4, the V gene TRBV19; 8 bases are a match to TRBD1. The germline gives CDR1 LNHDA, CDR2 SQIVND (reference sequence). The CDR3 covers 18 residues. Trimming removed 7 bases from V and 1 base from J; junction bases left unmatched: 14. CDR3 nucleotides: TGTGCCAGTACCCCGGGCAGGGGGCACCTCGGAACTAATGAAAAACTGTTTTTT. It yields the protein CASTPGRGHLGTNEKLFF.

The chain employs TRBV27 and TRBJ2-3, with D possibly being TRBD1 (5 bases). Looked up from germline, CDR1 is MNHEY and CDR2 is SMNVEV (reference sequence). This CDR3 spans 15 amino acids. The germline V and J ends were trimmed by 6 bases and 1 base, with 14 bases remaining between them. This CDR3 reads CASRSNPRGTDTQYF. As DNA, the CDR3 is TGTGCCAGCAGATCGAACCCCAGGGGCACAGATACGCAGTATTTT.

V is TRBV3-1 (or the pseudogene TRBV3-2) and J is TRBJ2-2; 8 nucleotides line up with TRBD2. After removal of 1 base from V and 3 bases from J, the junction contained 1 base not matched to a gene. CDR1 is LGHDT, CDR2 YNNKEL, per germline (reference sequence). This CDR3 has 15 residues. The CDR3 sequence is CASSQGAGDTGELFF. Written as DNA, the CDR3 is TGTGCCAGCAGCCAAGGAGCGGGAGACACCGGGGAGCTGTTTTTT.

This clone was observed once. The chain links TRBV5-1 to TRBJ1-5; 8 bases are a match to TRBD1. Germline V CDR1 and CDR2: SGHRS, YFSETQ. The CDR3 covers 16 residues. J was trimmed by 3 bases and V by 7 bases; bases with no gene match: 12. For the CDR3, the DNA is TGCGCCAGCGAGCGACAGGGGACACACTTCAATCAGCCCCAGCATTTT. It codes for CASERQGTHFNQPQHF.

This chain links TRBV19 with TRBJ2-3, with a weak D call TRBD2 (6 bases). Germline V gene sequence: CDR1 LNHDA, CDR2 SQIVND (reference sequence). The CDR3 is 11 residues long. V shed 8 bases and J shed 8 bases, with 11 bases lying between them. DNA for the CDR3: TGTGCCAGTGGTAGCGGACTTACGCAGTATTTT. Translation: CASGSGLTQYF.

The chain joins TRBV7-2 to TRBJ2-7, with 8 bases matching TRBD1. J was trimmed by 5 bases and V by 2 bases; bases with no gene match: 11. This CDR3 has 16 amino acids. Germline assignment: CDR1 SGHTA and CDR2 FQGNSA. CDR3: CASSLNSGTGEDEQYF. As DNA, the CDR3 is TGTGCCAGCAGCTTAAACTCCGGGACAGGAGAGGACGAGCAGTACTTC.

The chain employs TRBV4-2 and TRBJ2-1; 13 bases are a match to TRBD2. Germline V gene data show CDR1 as LGHNA and CDR2 as YNFKEQ. Germline trimming cut 4 bases from V and 5 bases from J; bases unmatched to any gene: 2. The CDR3 extends over 15 amino acids. The CDR3 DNA reads as TGTGCCAGCAGCCTTGGACTAGCGGGAGACAATGAGCAGTTCTTC. This sequence encodes CASSLGLAGDNEQFF.

The J gene is TRBJ2-1, the V gene TRBV27; 11 bases are shared with TRBD2. Germline CDR1 MNHEY, CDR2 SMNVEV (reference sequence). This CDR3 is built from 15 residues. Trimming took 5 bases from V and 7 from J; bases not matched to a gene: 7. Written as DNA, the CDR3 is TGTGCCAGCAGTCTACTAGCGGGAGTAGAGAATGAGCAGTTCTTC. Amino acids: CASSLLAGVENEQFF.

The chain employs TRBV27 and TRBJ2-3, with TRBD2 matching over 9 bases. Per germline, CDR1 MNHEY and CDR2 SMNVEV (reference sequence). This CDR3 contains 15 residues. V lost 0 bases, J lost 4 bases, and 2 bases stayed unmatched. CDR3 DNA: TGTGCCAGCAGTTTATCTAGCGGGAGCGCAGATACGCAGTATTTT. It codes for CASSLSSGSADTQYF.

The CDR3 protein is CASSSTGVIGNTIYF. CDR3 in DNA: TGTGCCAGCAGCTCGACAGGGGTAATCGGAAACACCATATATTTT. The V gene is TRBV7-6, the J gene TRBJ1-3, with TRBD1 identical over 8 bases. V trimming: 4 bases; J trimming: 4 bases; junction bases outside the gene matches: 6. CDR3 length: 15 residues. Germline CDR1 SGHVS, CDR2 FNYEAQ. The full variable domain, in which reference TRBV7-6 and TRBJ1-3 provide the parts outside the CDR3, is GAGVSQSPRYKVTKRGQDVALRCDPISGHVSLYWYRQALGQGPEFLTYFNYEAQQDKSGLPNDRFSAERPEGSISTLTIQRTEQRDSAMYRCASSSTGVIGNTIYFGEGSWLTVV.

The chain is built from TRBV5-1 and TRBJ1-1; D gene uncertain. The CDR3 spans 13 residues. Germline lookup yields CDR1 SGHRS and CDR2 YFSETQ. Trimming shortened V by 1 base and J by 6 bases, and 10 bases separated the two germline ends. CDR3: CASSLSLGAEAFF. The CDR3 region has the DNA TGCGCCAGCAGCTTGTCACTGGGCGCTGAAGCTTTCTTT.

This clone was detected only once. The rearrangement uses TRBV3-1 (or the pseudogene TRBV3-2) and TRBJ1-1; no reliable D call. V shed 3 bases and J shed 3 bases, with 14 bases lying between them. The CDR3 covers 15 residues. CDR1 and CDR2 from the germline V gene are LGHDT and YNNKEL (reference sequence). CDR3 residues: CASSQAVVADTEAFF. CDR3 nucleotide sequence: TGTGCCAGCAGCCAGGCTGTCGTAGCGGACACTGAAGCTTTCTTT.

The chain has TRBV12-5 and TRBJ2-3; D not resolved. In germline, CDR1 is LGHNT, CDR2 FRNRAP. This CDR3 has 11 amino acids. Trimming cost V 5 bases and J 6 bases, with 6 bases left between them. The CDR3 nucleotides read TGTGCTAGTGGTAATGAGGATACGCAGTATTTT. Residues: CASGNEDTQYF.

This chain uses TRBV6-4 with TRBJ2-7; unclear D gene. This CDR3 region has 11 residues. Germline V gene data show CDR1 as MRHNA and CDR2 as SNTAGT. Trimming cost V 5 bases and J 4 bases, with 6 bases left between them. Here the CDR3 DNA reads TGTGCCAGCAGTCTCCCGTACGAGCAGTACTTC. Protein: CASSLPYEQYF.

The chain uses TRBV27 and TRBJ2-7; 8 positions agree with TRBD1. Trimming at V came to 2 bases and at J to 2 bases, leaving 2 bases not matched to a gene. The CDR3 consists of 14 residues. Germline-derived CDR1 and CDR2 are MNHEY and SMNVEV (reference sequence). CDR3 region: CASSLGTGPYEQYF. CDR3 nucleotides: TGTGCCAGCAGTTTAGGGACAGGTCCCTACGAGCAGTACTTC.

The J gene is TRBJ2-7, the V gene TRBV7-6, with D possibly TRBD2 on 6 matching bases. Trimming took 5 bases from V and 7 from J, leaving 21 bases between them. The CDR3 covers 15 residues. CDR1 is SGHVS, CDR2 FNYEAQ, per germline. CDR3 sequence: CASSQVGGNPFEQYF. For the CDR3, the DNA is TGTGCCAGCAGCCAGGTGGGGGGAAACCCCTTTGAGCAGTACTTC.